This T cell receptor (beta chain) was retrieved from a study of immune cell composition in non-small cell lung cancer. Sample share makes this clone medium-sized (0.01 to 0.1%). Its target is unknown. Study-level findings and limits: Lung adenocarcinomas had lower top 10 clone scores and clonality than squamous tumours. Tumour-associated clones >0.5% occurred in roughly 30% of adenocarcinomas, less than 80% of squamous.

Repertoires were generated with immunoSEQ multiplex PCR, while TCRdb's copy carries only in-frame clones and drops some. The table lists 9,000 to 10,000 clones, approximately 64% of them singletons. This receptor was identified in a human donor with non-small cell lung cancer. Sequenced material: lung tumor tissue.

Here the CDR3 DNA reads TGTGCCAGCAGCAACGGAGGGGTATCGGAGACCCAGTACTTC. Its translation is CASSNGGVSETQYF. V and J are TRBV7-6 and TRBJ2-5, with D perhaps TRBD2 (6 bases). The CDR3 spans 14 residues. Germline values: CDR1 SGHVS, CDR2 FNYEAQ. Trimming took off 5 bases at V and 5 bases at J, with 15 bases between the two ends.